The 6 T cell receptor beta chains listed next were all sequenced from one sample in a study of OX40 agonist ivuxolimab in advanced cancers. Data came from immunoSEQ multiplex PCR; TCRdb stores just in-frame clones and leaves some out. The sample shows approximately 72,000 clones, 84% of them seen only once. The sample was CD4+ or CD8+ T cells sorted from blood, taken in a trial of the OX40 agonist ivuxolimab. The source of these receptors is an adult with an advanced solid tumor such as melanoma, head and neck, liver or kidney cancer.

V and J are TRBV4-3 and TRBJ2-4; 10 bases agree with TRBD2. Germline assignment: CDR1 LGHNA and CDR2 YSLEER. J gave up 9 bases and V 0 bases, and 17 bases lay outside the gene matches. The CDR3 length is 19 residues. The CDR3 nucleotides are TGCGCCAGCAGCCAAGATGGGGCTAGCGGGAGTCACAGCGGTGGCATTCAGTACTTC. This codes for CASSQDGASGSHSGGIQYF.

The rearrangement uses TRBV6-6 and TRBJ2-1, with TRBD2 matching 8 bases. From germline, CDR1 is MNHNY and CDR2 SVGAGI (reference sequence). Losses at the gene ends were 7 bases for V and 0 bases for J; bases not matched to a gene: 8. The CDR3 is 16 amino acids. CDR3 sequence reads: CASILSSGTSYNEQFF. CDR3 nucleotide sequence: TGTGCCAGCATTCTGAGTAGCGGGACCTCCTACAATGAGCAGTTCTTC.

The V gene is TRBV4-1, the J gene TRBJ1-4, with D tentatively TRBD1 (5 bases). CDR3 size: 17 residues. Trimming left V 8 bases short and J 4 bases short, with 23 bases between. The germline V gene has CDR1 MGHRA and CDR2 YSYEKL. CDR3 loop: CASARTLIRDLNEKLFF. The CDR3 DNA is TGCGCCAGCGCTAGGACACTAATCCGGGATCTTAATGAAAAACTGTTTTTT.

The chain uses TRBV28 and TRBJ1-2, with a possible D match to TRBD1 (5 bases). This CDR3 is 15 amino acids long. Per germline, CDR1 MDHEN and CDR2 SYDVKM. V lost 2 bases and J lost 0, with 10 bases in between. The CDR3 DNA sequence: TGTGCCAGCAGTTTAATGGACACAGCTAACTATGGCTACACCTTC. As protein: CASSLMDTANYGYTF.

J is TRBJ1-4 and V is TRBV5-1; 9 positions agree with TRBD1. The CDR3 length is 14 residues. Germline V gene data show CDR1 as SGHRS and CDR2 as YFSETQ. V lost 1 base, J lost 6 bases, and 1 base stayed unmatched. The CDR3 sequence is CASSLRTGDEKLFF. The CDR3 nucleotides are TGCGCCAGCAGCTTGAGGACAGGGGATGAAAAACTGTTTTTT. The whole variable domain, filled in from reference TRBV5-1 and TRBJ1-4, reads KAGVTQTPRYLIKTRGQQVTLSCSPISGHRSVSWYQQTPGQGLQFLFEYFSETQRNKGNFPGRFSGRQFSNSRSEMNVSTLELGDSALYLCASSLRTGDEKLFFGSGTQLSVL.

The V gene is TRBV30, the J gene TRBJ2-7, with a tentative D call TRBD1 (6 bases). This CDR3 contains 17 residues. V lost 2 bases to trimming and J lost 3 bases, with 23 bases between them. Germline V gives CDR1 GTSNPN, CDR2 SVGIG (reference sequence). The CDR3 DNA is TGTGCCTGGAGTACCGAGCCAGGGAAAGGGGGATACTACGAGCAGTACTTC. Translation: CAWSTEPGKGGYYEQYF.